These T cell receptor beta chains were read from a single sample in a study of blood T cell repertoires in COVID-19. Using immunoSEQ multiplex PCR, the repertoire was profiled, and TCRdb retains in-frame clones only, with some absent. The repertoire holds about 270,000 clones, with 85% to 90% as singletons. The material sequenced was PBMCs or T cells enriched from blood (not recorded which). These receptors all come from a woman between 18 and 29 years old who had recovered from COVID-19. CDR3s include the opening cysteine and the closing phenylalanine or tryptophan. The D gene is left open where the match is weak. A clone size is listed for some rows: how often the clone was seen (once, few, many), or a class if it is expanded.

>TRBV7-6|TRBJ2-7|NA|NA|12
CASSQTSYEQYF
TGTGCCAGCAGTCAGACTAGCTACGAGCAGTACTTC
>TRBV12-3/TRBV12-4|TRBJ1-2|NA|NA|11
CASRHRGSYTF
TGTGCCAGCAGACATCGTGGTAGCTACACCTTC
>TRBV7-3|TRBJ2-3|NA|TRBD2|15
CASSFLAGGPDTQYF
TGTGCCAGCAGCTTTCTAGCGGGGGGGCCTGATACGCAGTATTTT
>TRBV7-9|TRBJ1-2|NA|NA|14
CASSFDRDNYGYTF
TGTGCCAGCAGCTTTGATCGGGATAACTATGGCTACACCTTC
>TRBV9|TRBJ2-7|few|NA|14
CASSVATGSYEQYF
TGTGCCAGCAGCGTAGCTACAGGGTCCTACGAGCAGTACTTC
>TRBV15|TRBJ1-1|NA|NA|15
CATRVLSRGNTEDFF
TGTGCCACCAGGGTACTGTCCCGGGGGAACACTGAAGATTTCTTT
>TRBV9|TRBJ2-7|NA|TRBD1|14
CASSTRQGFYEQYF
TGTGCCAGCAGCACAAGACAGGGGTTCTACGAGCAGTACTTC
>TRBV12-3/TRBV12-4|TRBJ2-7|NA|NA|13
CASGGAGRDEQYF
TGTGCCAGCGGGGGGGCAGGGAGAGACGAGCAGTACTTC
>TRBV12-3/TRBV12-4|TRBJ2-7|NA|NA|11
CASSLTGEQYF
TGTGCCAGCAGTTTAACTGGCGAGCAGTACTTC
>TRBV11-3|TRBJ2-3|NA|TRBD1|15
CASSSSGTGEDTQYF
TGTGCCAGCAGCTCATCCGGGACAGGAGAAGATACGCAGTATTTT
>TRBV30|TRBJ1-5|NA|NA|15
CAWSVRGGVGQPQHF
TGTGCCTGGAGTGTACGGGGGGGAGTAGGTCAGCCCCAGCATTTT
>TRBV24-1|TRBJ1-2|NA|TRBD1|17
CATTRDRVVRDNYGYTF
TGTGCCACCACCAGGGACAGGGTGGTGAGGGATAACTATGGCTACACCTTC
>TRBV5-4|TRBJ1-1|NA|NA|16
CASSLGVGTGRTEAFF
TGTGCCAGCAGCTTGGGTGTAGGAACAGGAAGGACTGAAGCTTTCTTT